In this sample, the clone carrying this T cell receptor beta chain turned up a few times. TCRdb recomputed calls from the 5' RACE reads with MiXCR, one row per CDR3 protein. The data contain around 71,000 distinct CDR3 sequences, about an eighth of them singletons. The sample is drawn from a study of neurological immune-mediated disorders. Described time point: longitudinal time-point 1 (baseline). Sequencing was done on a sample of PBMCs. The source of this sequence is a female donor with HTLV-1-associated myelopathy (HAM/TSP).

This chain's CDR3 is CSVTGQGSYEQYF. As DNA, the CDR3 is TGCAGCGTTACCGGACAGGGGTCTTACGAGCAGTACTTC. The chain is built from TRBV29-1 and TRBJ2-7, with TRBD1 matching 9 bases. CDR3 length equals 13 residues. Losses at the gene ends were 5 bases for V and 4 bases for J; bases not matched to a gene: 6. The germline CDR1 and CDR2 sequences are SQVTM and ANQGSEA.